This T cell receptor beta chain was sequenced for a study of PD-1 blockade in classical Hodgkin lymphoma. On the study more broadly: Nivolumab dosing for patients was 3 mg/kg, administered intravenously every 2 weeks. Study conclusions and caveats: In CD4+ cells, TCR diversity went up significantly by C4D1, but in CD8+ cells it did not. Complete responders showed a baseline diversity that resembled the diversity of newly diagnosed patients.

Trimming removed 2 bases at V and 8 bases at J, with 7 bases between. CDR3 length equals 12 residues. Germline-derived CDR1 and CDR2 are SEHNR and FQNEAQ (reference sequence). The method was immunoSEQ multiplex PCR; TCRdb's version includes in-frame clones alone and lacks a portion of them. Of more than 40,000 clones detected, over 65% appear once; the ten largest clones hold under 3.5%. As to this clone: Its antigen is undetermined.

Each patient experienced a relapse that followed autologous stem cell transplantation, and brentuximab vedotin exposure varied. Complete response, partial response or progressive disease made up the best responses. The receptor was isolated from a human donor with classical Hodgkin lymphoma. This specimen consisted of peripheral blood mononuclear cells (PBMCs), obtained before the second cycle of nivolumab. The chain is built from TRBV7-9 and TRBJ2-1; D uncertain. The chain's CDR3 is CASSLLDHEQFF. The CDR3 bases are TGTGCCAGCAGCTTACTCGACCATGAGCAGTTCTTC.